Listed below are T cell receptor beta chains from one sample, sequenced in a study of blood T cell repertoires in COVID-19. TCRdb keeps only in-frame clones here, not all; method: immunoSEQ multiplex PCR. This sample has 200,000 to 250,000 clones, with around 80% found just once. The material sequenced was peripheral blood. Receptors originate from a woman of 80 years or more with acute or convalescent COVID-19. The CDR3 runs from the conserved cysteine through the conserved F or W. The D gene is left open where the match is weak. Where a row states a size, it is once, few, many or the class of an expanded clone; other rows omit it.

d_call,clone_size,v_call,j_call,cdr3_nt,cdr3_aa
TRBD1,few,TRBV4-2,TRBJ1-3,TGTGCCAGCAGCCGTAATACCGGGACAGGGGGTAACTCTGGAAACACCATATATTTT,CASSRNTGTGGNSGNTIYF
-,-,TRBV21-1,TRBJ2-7,TGTGCCAGCAGCCGATGTCCAGGGGAACGTACGGGGGAGCAGTACTTC,CASSRCPGERTGEQYF
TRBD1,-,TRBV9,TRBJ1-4,TGTGCCAGCAGCACTTGGACAGGGCGAAATGAAAAACTGTTTTTT,CASSTWTGRNEKLFF
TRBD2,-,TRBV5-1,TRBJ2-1,TGCGCCAGCAGCCGCGGGCCAGGGGCGGGAGGGCCAGGTGAGCAGTTCTTC,CASSRGPGAGGPGEQFF
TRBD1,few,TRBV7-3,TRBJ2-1,TGTGCCAGCAGCTTAACTAGGGACAGGGGGCGCGATGAGCAGTTCTTC,CASSLTRDRGRDEQFF
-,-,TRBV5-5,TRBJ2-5,TGTGCCAGCAGCTTCGGGGTTATTGAAACCCAGTACTTC,CASSFGVIETQYF
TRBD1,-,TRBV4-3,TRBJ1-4,TGCGCCAGCAGCCACACGCAGGGGGCCGCGAATGAAAAACTGTTTTTT,CASSHTQGAANEKLFF
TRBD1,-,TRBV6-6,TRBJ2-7,TGTGCCAGCAGTTACGGAGCTACAGGGGCTTCCGAGCAGTACTTC,CASSYGATGASEQYF
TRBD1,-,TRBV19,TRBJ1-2,TGTGCCAGTAGTCCCCTGGACAGGGCTAACTATGGCTACACCTTC,CASSPLDRANYGYTF
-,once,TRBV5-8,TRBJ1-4,TGTGCCAACTCAGTTCCGCCAGGGTCAACTAATGAAAAACTGTTTTTT,CANSVPPGSTNEKLFF
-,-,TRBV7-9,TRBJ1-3,TGTGCCAGCAGCTTATCGGGCAGGGAGGTGGCTGGAAACACCATATATTTT,CASSLSGREVAGNTIYF
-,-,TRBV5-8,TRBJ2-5,TGTGCCAGCAGCTTCGCGGGGGCAGCCCAGTACTTC,CASSFAGAAQYF
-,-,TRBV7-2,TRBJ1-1,TGTGCCAGCAGCTTAGCCTCAGGGCCCACTGAAGCTTTCTTT,CASSLASGPTEAFF
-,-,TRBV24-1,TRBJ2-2,TGTGCCGTTCAGACAGGCGCGAACACCGGGGAGCTGTTTTTT,CAVQTGANTGELFF
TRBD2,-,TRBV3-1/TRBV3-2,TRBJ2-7,TGTGCCAGCCACGGACTAGCGGGAGGGTTGGACGAGCAGTACTTC,CASHGLAGGLDEQYF
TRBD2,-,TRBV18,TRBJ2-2,TGTGCCAGCTCACCACGCGGGGGGACGAACACCGGGGAGCTGTTTTTT,CASSPRGGTNTGELFF
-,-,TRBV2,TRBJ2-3,TGTGCCAGCAGTCTGACAAGAGATACGCAGTATTTT,CASSLTRDTQYF
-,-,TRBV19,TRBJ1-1,TGTGCCAGTAGTATGGCAGGGGCCTCGAACACTGAAGCTTTCTTT,CASSMAGASNTEAFF
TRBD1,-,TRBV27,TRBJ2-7,TGTGCCAGCAGTTCGGGACAGCTTCGCGAGCAGTACTTC,CASSSGQLREQYF
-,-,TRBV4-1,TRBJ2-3,TGCGCCAGCAGCCAAGATTTGACAGGGAGGTCGGATACGCAGTATTTT,CASSQDLTGRSDTQYF
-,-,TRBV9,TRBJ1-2,TGTGCCAGCAGCGCAGAATATTCCGGGGAGAGGTCCGGAGGCTACACCTTC,CASSAEYSGERSGGYTF
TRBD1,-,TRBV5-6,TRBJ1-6,TGTGCCAGCAGCGCCCGACAGGGCTCATTCTCCTATAATTCACCCCTCCACTTT,CASSARQGSFSYNSPLHF
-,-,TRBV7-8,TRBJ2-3,TGTGCCAGCAGCCAGGGGGGGCGCGGGGCAGATACGCAGTATTTT,CASSQGGRGADTQYF
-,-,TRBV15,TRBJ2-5,TGTGCCACCAGCATGAGGGTCCAGTTCCAAGAGACCCAGTACTTC,CATSMRVQFQETQYF
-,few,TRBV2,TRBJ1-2,TGTGCCAGCAGTGTTGAGGGTACCTATGGCTACACCTTC,CASSVEGTYGYTF
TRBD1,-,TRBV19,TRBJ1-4,TGTGCCAGTACCCCTGGACAGGGACCAAATGAAAAACTGTTTTTT,CASTPGQGPNEKLFF
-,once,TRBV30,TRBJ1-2,TGTGCCTGGAGGGCCGATGGCTACACCTTC,CAWRADGYTF
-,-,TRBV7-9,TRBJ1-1,TGTGCCAGCAGCCAAGTGCGGGGGCACACTGAAGCTTTCTTT,CASSQVRGHTEAFF
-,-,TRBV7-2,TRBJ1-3,TGTGCCAGCAGCTCAGACAGTATATCTGGAAACACCATATATTTT,CASSSDSISGNTIYF
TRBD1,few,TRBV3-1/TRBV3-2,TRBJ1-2,TGTGCCAGCAGCCACGAGCCGGGACAGGGCGGAACCTTC,CASSHEPGQGGTF
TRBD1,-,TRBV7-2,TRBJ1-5,TGTGCCAGCAGCGTACAGGGGTCTAGCAATCAGCCCCAGCATTTT,CASSVQGSSNQPQHF
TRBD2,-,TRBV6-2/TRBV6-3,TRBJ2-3,TGTGCCAGCAGTCTTAGCGGGATAGGGATTGGGCCAGATACGCAGTATTTT,CASSLSGIGIGPDTQYF
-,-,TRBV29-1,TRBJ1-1,TGCAGCGTTGGGACCGACAGGAACACTGAAGCTTTCTTT,CSVGTDRNTEAFF
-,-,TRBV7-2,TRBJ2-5,TGTGCCAGCAGCTTATACAGGCAAGAGACCCAGTACTTC,CASSLYRQETQYF
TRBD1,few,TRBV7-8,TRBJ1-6,TGTGCCAGCAGCCTCGGACAGGGTTGGTCACCCCTCCACTTT,CASSLGQGWSPLHF
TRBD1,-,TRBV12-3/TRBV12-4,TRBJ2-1,TGTGCCAGCAGTCCCGGGACAGGGGGAAGGCAGCTCTTC,CASSPGTGGRQLF
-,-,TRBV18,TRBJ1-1,TGTGCCAGCTCACCAGGAGGAGGAAACACTGAAGCTTTCTTT,CASSPGGGNTEAFF
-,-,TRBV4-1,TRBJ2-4,TGCGCCAGCAGCCAAGGTGCGGGGGCGGGAGCCAAAAACATTCAGTACTTC,CASSQGAGAGAKNIQYF
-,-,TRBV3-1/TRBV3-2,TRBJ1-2,TGTGCCAGCAGTAGGGGATTGCCCTATGGCTACACCTTC,CASSRGLPYGYTF
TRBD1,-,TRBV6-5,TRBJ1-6,TGTGCCAGCAGAAACCGGGACAGGGGTTCACCCCTCCACTTT,CASRNRDRGSPLHF
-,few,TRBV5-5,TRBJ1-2,TGTGCCAGCAGCAACGAAACGGGGAGCTATGGCTACACCTTC,CASSNETGSYGYTF
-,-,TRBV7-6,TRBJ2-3,TGTGCCAGCAGCTTAGCTGGCGGTACCTACACAGATACGCAGTATTTT,CASSLAGGTYTDTQYF
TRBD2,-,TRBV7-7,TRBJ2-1,TGTGCTAGCAGCCGGATAGCGGGAGGGTACAATGAGCAGTTCTTC,CASSRIAGGYNEQFF
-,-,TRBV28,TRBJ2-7,TGTGCCAGCAGCCAGACTAGTTTCGAGCAGTACTTC,CASSQTSFEQYF
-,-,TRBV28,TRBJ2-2,TGTGCGGCCGAGCGGGCCGCCGGGGAGCTGTTTTTT,CAAERAAGELFF
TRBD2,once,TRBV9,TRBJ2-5,TGTGCCAGCAGCGTAGGACTAGCTCAAGAGACCCAGTACTTC,CASSVGLAQETQYF
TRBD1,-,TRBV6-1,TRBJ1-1,TGTGCCAGCAGTGAAACCCTGGGACAGTCCACTGAAGCTTTCTTT,CASSETLGQSTEAFF
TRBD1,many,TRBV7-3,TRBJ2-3,TGTGCCAGCAGCTTATCGTCACAGGGGCCCCTAGATACGCAGTATTTT,CASSLSSQGPLDTQYF
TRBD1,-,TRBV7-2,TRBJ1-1,TGTGCCAGCAGCTCGGACAGGGTGAACACTGAAGCTTTCTTT,CASSSDRVNTEAFF
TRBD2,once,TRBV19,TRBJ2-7,TGTGCCAGTAGTACAGGGACTAGCGGAGGAGGGGTCGGGGAGCAGTACTTC,CASSTGTSGGGVGEQYF
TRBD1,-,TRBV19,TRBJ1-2,TGTGCCAGTAGTCATCCGGGACAGCTAAACTATGGCTACACCTTC,CASSHPGQLNYGYTF
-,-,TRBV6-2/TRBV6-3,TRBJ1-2,TGTGCCAGCAGTTCTCAGAAGGGAGCTAACTATGGCTACACCTTC,CASSSQKGANYGYTF
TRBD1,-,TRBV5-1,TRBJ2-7,TGCGCCAGCAGCTGGCCGGGACAGGGGAGGAACGAGCAGTACTTC,CASSWPGQGRNEQYF
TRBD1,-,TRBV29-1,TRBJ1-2,TGCAGCGTTGCGTCTCCAGGACAGGGGGTCTACACCTTC,CSVASPGQGVYTF